This record concerns one T cell receptor beta chain sequence. This specimen belongs to a study of blood T cell repertoires in COVID-19. Background on the study: Sources were T cells, B-cell-depleted T cells, or PBMCs; the material itself was cDNA or gDNA.

Enrolment of Seattle patients took place during active infection, and they were followed longitudinally. Germline CDR1 reads SGHNT; CDR2 reads YYREEE (reference sequence). The germline V and J ends were trimmed by 0 bases and 4 bases, with 11 bases remaining between them. The CDR3 is 15 residues long. In the source study's methods: Using reference gene primer amplification, nucleated cell counts were estimated. The assay was immunoSEQ multiplex PCR, and TCRdb's table has in-frame clones only and misses some. D and trimming come from the DNA, and the V and J calls and clone size come from that table. The top ten hold about 43% of the sample, which has about 64,000 clones, roughly 85% seen once.

J is TRBJ2-1 and V is TRBV5-4, with TRBD1 as a possible D gene (5 bases). The origin of this receptor is a woman aged 55-70 years with COVID-19, enrolled during active disease. The sample consisted of peripheral blood. The CDR3, as DNA: TGTGCCAGCAGCTTGGGAAGGGGTCAGTACAATGAGCAGTTCTTC. Protein: CASSLGRGQYNEQFF.